The 10 T cell receptor beta chains reported below all come from one sample, sequenced in a study of T cells in Graves' hyperthyroidism and ophthalmopathy. TCR beta CDR3 sequences were amplified from RNA transcripts. When the TCR CDR3 underwent first-round RT-PCR, the HTBI primer set was used. A single record per CDR3 protein comes from TCRdb applying MiXCR to the multiplex PCR reads. The top ten clones hold approximately 35% of a sample with 200,000 to 300,000 distinct CDR3 sequences, roughly 22% of them seen once. Sequenced input: blood. These receptors all stem from a woman in her forties with Graves' ophthalmopathy.

This clonotype was seen at least ten times. The rearrangement links TRBV30 to TRBJ2-2; D gene uncertain. The CDR3 spans 14 residues. V was shortened by 3 bases and J by 6 bases, with 14 bases between the two germline ends. The germline CDR1 and CDR2 sequences are GTSNPN and SVGIG (reference sequence). The CDR3 DNA follows: TGTGCCTGGAGCTACGGCTCCTCCGCCGGGGAGCTGTTTTTT. Encoded protein: CAWSYGSSAGELFF.

The chain's CDR3 is CASRGTQRLNTEAFF. For the CDR3, the DNA is TGTGCCAGCAGGGGCACCCAGCGCCTGAACACTGAAGCTTTCTTT. The rearrangement links TRBV6-2 or TRBV6-3 to TRBJ1-1; D uncertain. V shed 6 bases and J shed 0 bases, with 14 bases lying between them. From germline, CDR1 is MNHEY and CDR2 SVGEGT. There are 15 residues in the CDR3.

This clonotype was observed at least ten times. CDR3 region: CAISGQAGELFF. CDR3 DNA sequence: TGTGCCATCAGTGGGCAAGCCGGGGAGCTGTTTTTT. The gene calls are TRBV10-3 and TRBJ2-2, with D unresolved. V was shortened by 4 bases and J by 6 bases, with 6 bases between the two germline ends. The V gene's germline CDR1 is ENHRY and CDR2 SYGVKD. The CDR3 sequence is 12 residues long.

This clonotype has a count of ten or more. The rearrangement links TRBV12-3 or TRBV12-4 to TRBJ1-2; TRBD1 might be the D (5 bases). Trimming pared 6 bases from V and 4 bases from J, leaving 12 bases between. The CDR3 spans 13 residues. The CDR3 nucleotides read TGTGCCAGCAGGCCAGACAGTGTCTATGGCTACACCTTC. Protein product: CASRPDSVYGYTF.

J is TRBJ1-2 and V is TRBV19; D might be TRBD1 (6 bases). Germline V gene lookup returns CDR1 LNHDA and CDR2 SQIVND (reference sequence). This CDR3 spans 15 amino acids. The germline V and J ends were trimmed by 10 bases and 8 bases, with 26 bases remaining between them. The CDR3: CATHRVGRSGDGYTF. CDR3 sequence (DNA): TGTGCCACCCACAGGGTAGGGCGCTCAGGGGACGGCTACACCTTC.

The V call is TRBV28, the J call TRBJ1-4; a weak D match, TRBD1 (5 bases). The germline V gene encodes CDR1 MDHEN and CDR2 SYDVKM. V lost 6 bases, J lost 4 bases, and 15 bases lay in between. The CDR3 is 15 amino acids. The CDR3 DNA sequence: TGTGCCAGCAGCTCACCCTTGGGGGGTAATGAAAAACTGTTTTTT. Translated: CASSSPLGGNEKLFF.

The sample holds many counts of this clonotype. An end of the junction does not agree with germline; a read error may underlie this. The rearrangement uses TRBV7-7 and TRBJ2-2; D perhaps matches TRBD1 (5 bases). The CDR3 runs 18 residues. Germline-derived CDR1 and CDR2 are SSHAT and FNYEAQ (reference sequence). The CDR3 is CASSAKLLQATNTGELFF. The DNA of the CDR3 is TGTGCTAGCAGCGCGAAACTATTACAGGCCACGAACACCGGGGAGCTGTTTTTT.

This chain uses TRBV9 with TRBJ2-5; TRBD2 matches at 7 bases. Germline trimming cut 2 bases from V and 3 bases from J; bases unmatched to any gene: 7. The CDR3 runs 15 residues. Germline V lookup: CDR1 SGDLS, CDR2 YYNGEE. In nucleotides, the CDR3 is TGTGCCAGCAGCGTCTACCGGGACTACAAAGAGACCCAGTACTTC. Translation gives CASSVYRDYKETQYF.

The rearrangement uses TRBV11-1 and TRBJ1-1; 8 positions agree with TRBD1. V shed 5 bases, J shed 0 bases, and the junction held 14 bases outside the gene matches. CDR1 and CDR2 from the germline V gene are SGHAT and FQDESV (reference sequence). This CDR3 has 18 residues. The CDR3 is CASSPRRGGQGLNTEAFF. The DNA of the CDR3 is TGTGCCAGCAGCCCCCGTAGGGGTGGACAGGGACTGAACACTGAAGCTTTCTTT.

The chain has TRBV6-5 and TRBJ1-1; 7 bases are shared with TRBD1. The J segment lost 5 bases and the V segment lost 8 bases, leaving 8 bases of the junction unmatched. The CDR3 length is 13 residues. Germline lookup yields CDR1 MNHEY and CDR2 SVGAGI. CDR3 protein: CASVDRVWTEAFF. The DNA of the CDR3 is TGTGCCAGCGTTGACAGGGTGTGGACTGAAGCTTTCTTT.